The 21 T cell receptor beta chains reported below all come from one sample, sequenced in a study of T cell repertoires in cytomegalovirus infection. Each CDR3 protein is one row after TCRdb ran MiXCR on the reads. This sample has 570,000 or so distinct CDR3 sequences, with just under 40% found just once. Antigen specificity for these receptors is unknown. Source: cultured PBMCs, taken from culture after CMV antigen stimulation. The receptors originated from a human donor in good health (CMV status not recorded). Some clones in this sample may be carry-over from other donors' samples.

This clonotype has just a few counts. This rearrangement joins TRBV7-9 to TRBJ2-7; 8 bases align to TRBD1. The junction had 9 bases not matched to a gene; V was cut back by 3 bases and J by 2 bases. Germline V CDR1 and CDR2: SEHNR, FQNEAQ (reference sequence). The CDR3 loop spans 16 amino acids. CDR3 sequence: CASSFRGQGLPYEQYF. The CDR3 region has the DNA TGTGCCAGCAGCTTCCGAGGACAGGGACTGCCCTACGAGCAGTACTTC. Complete variable domain (other parts from reference TRBV7-9 and TRBJ2-7): DTGVSQNPRHKITKRGQNVTFRCDPISEHNRLYWYRQTLGQGPEFLTYFQNEAQLEKSRLLSDRFSAERPKGSFSTLEIQRTEQGDSAMYLCASSFRGQGLPYEQYFGPGTRLTVT.

The genes are TRBV28 and TRBJ2-2; TRBD2 matches 8 bases. The germline V gene encodes CDR1 MDHEN and CDR2 SYDVKM. Trimming took 3 bases from V and 3 from J; bases not matched to a gene: 6. The CDR3 spans 16 residues. CDR3 DNA: TGTGCCAGCAGTTTTTCGGGGGGGCCCGACACCGGGGAGCTGTTTTTT. It specifies CASSFSGGPDTGELFF.

This clonotype showed up just a few times. This rearrangement joins TRBV7-8 to TRBJ1-2; D is perhaps TRBD1 (6 bases). Germline CDR1 reads SGHVS; CDR2 reads FQNEAQ. The CDR3 runs 18 residues. V dropped 4 bases and J dropped 5 bases, with 26 bases sitting between them. CDR3 sequence: CASSSHIRDTKGVYGYTF. The DNA of the CDR3 is TGTGCCAGCAGCTCGCATATCCGGGACACAAAAGGGGTTTATGGCTACACCTTC. Full variable domain (missing parts from reference TRBV7-8 and TRBJ1-2): GAGVSQSPRYKVAKRGQDVALRCDPISGHVSLFWYQQALGQGPEFLTYFQNEAQLDKSGLPSDRFFAERPEGSVSTLKIQRTQQEDSAVYLCASSSHIRDTKGVYGYTFGSGTRLTVV.

This clonotype was seen once. CDR3 residues: CASSPWLNGETQYF. The CDR3, as DNA: TGTGCCAGCAGCCCTTGGCTGAATGGGGAGACCCAGTACTTC. The chain uses TRBV7-2 and TRBJ2-5; no firm D call. CDR3 length equals 14 residues. Germline CDR1 reads SGHTA; CDR2 reads FQGNSA. Trimming took off 5 bases at V and 5 bases at J, with 15 bases between the two ends. Complete variable domain (other parts from reference TRBV7-2 and TRBJ2-5): GAGVSQSPSNKVTEKGKDVELRCDPISGHTALYWYRQSLGQGLEFLIYFQGNSAPDKSGLPSDRFSAERTGGSVSTLTIQRTQQEDSAVYLCASSPWLNGETQYFGPGTRLLVL.

This clonotype was detected a few times. The chain uses TRBV19 and TRBJ2-4, with D uncertain. Trimming cost V 0 bases and J 0 bases, with 9 bases left between them. The CDR3 covers 16 residues. Germline V gene data show CDR1 as LNHDA and CDR2 as SQIVND (reference sequence). The CDR3: CASSIDGVIAKNIQYF. The CDR3, as DNA: TGTGCCAGTAGTATAGACGGAGTTATAGCCAAAAACATTCAGTACTTC.

This clonotype appeared a few times. This rearrangement joins TRBV6-5 to TRBJ1-1; D unresolved. This CDR3 is built from 16 residues. The V end was cut by 4 bases, the J end by 0 bases, with 15 bases between. The germline CDR1 and CDR2 sequences are MNHEY and SVGAGI. The chain's CDR3 is CASSSGSSYLNTEAFF. CDR3 nucleotides: TGTGCCAGCAGTTCAGGATCATCCTACCTGAACACTGAAGCTTTCTTT.

On this clonotype: A read error may account for a junction end that differs from germline. The chain employs TRBV12-3 or TRBV12-4 and TRBJ2-3; D unclear. The CDR3 sequence is 15 residues long. The CDR3 DNA reads as TGTGCCAGCAGTCCCCCCCCCCGCCCCACAGAAACGCCGTATTTT. As protein: CASSPPPRPTETPYF.

The chain couples TRBV6-1 to TRBJ2-7; the D gene is possibly TRBD1 (6 bases). The V and J ends lost 7 bases and 2 bases respectively, with 15 bases between them. This CDR3 has 14 amino acids. CDR1 MNHNS and CDR2 SASEGT come from the germline V gene. The CDR3 spells CASMEQGYTYEQYF. The CDR3 nucleotides read TGTGCCAGCATGGAACAGGGATATACCTACGAGCAGTACTTC.

The J gene is TRBJ2-1, the V gene TRBV7-2, with D perhaps matching TRBD2 (6 bases). The ends were cut back, 5 bases at V and 1 base at J, with 15 bases in the middle. Germline V CDR1 and CDR2: SGHTA, FQGNSA. The CDR3 contains 16 residues. Here the CDR3 reads CASSLPGTHSYNEQFF. The CDR3 region has the DNA TGTGCCAGCAGCCTTCCCGGGACTCATTCCTACAATGAGCAGTTCTTC.

In the case of this clonotype: A much bigger clone sits one base away, suggesting this may be a read error. V usage is TRBV7-2 and J usage is TRBJ2-3, with D perhaps assigned TRBD1 or TRBD2 (5 bases each). The CDR3 totals 15 residues. Germline-derived CDR1 and CDR2 are SGHTA and FQGNSA. Trimming took 2 bases from V and 4 from J, leaving 13 bases between them. CDR3 nucleotide sequence: TGTGCCAGCAGCTTATGGGGGAAGGTGGCAGATACGCAGTATTTT. Its protein is CASSLWGKVADTQYF.

In its sample, this clonotype was seen a few times. The CDR3 is CASSPGGVKSYEQYF. The CDR3 nucleotides read TGTGCCAGTAGCCCAGGGGGAGTAAAGTCCTACGAGCAGTACTTC. J is TRBJ2-7 and V is TRBV19; 7 bases match TRBD1. V was pared by 6 bases and J by 1 base, with 9 bases of the junction left unmatched. The CDR3 extends over 15 amino acids. Germline values: CDR1 LNHDA, CDR2 SQIVND (reference sequence).

The chain employs TRBV25-1 and TRBJ1-6; D gene unclear. V lost 6 bases, J lost 5 bases, and 8 bases lay in between. The germline CDR1 and CDR2 sequences are MGHDK and SYGVNS. The CDR3 has 13 amino acids. This CDR3 is CASRRTHNSPLHF. The CDR3 nucleotides are TGTGCCAGCAGGAGAACACATAATTCACCCCTCCACTTT.

The sample holds a few counts of this clonotype. The rearrangement links TRBV12-5 to TRBJ1-5; the D is unclear. V lost 1 base and J 6 bases, leaving 4 bases between the germline ends. This CDR3 has 12 residues. Per germline, CDR1 LGHNT and CDR2 FRNRAP. CDR3 bases: TGTGCTAGTGGTTTGGGGGGTCAGCCCCAGCATTTT. This codes for CASGLGGQPQHF. Drawing the rest from reference TRBV12-5 and TRBJ1-5, the complete variable domain is DARVTQTPRHKVTEMGQEVTMRCQPILGHNTVFWYRQTMMQGLELLAYFRNRAPLDDSGMPKDRFSAEMPDATLATLKIQPSEPRDSAVYFCASGLGGQPQHFGDGTRLSIL.

This chain connects TRBV6-1 to TRBJ2-5; 11 bases map to TRBD2. This CDR3 contains 16 residues. Germline V gene lookup returns CDR1 MNHNS and CDR2 SASEGT. The junction had 6 bases not matched to a gene; V was cut back by 5 bases and J by 1 base. CDR3 bases: TGTGCCAGCAGTCCCCCGGGACTAGCGGCCCAAGAGACCCAGTACTTC. Amino acids: CASSPPGLAAQETQYF.

The rearrangement links TRBV2 to TRBJ2-5; 8 bases fit TRBD1. Germline-derived CDR1 and CDR2 are SNHLY and FYNNEI. The CDR3 covers 13 residues. V lost 8 bases, J lost 2 bases, and 4 bases stayed unmatched. This CDR3 reads CASQDREQETQYF. In nucleotides, the CDR3 is TGTGCCAGCCAGGACAGGGAACAAGAGACCCAGTACTTC.

This clonotype has a count of ten or more. The chain recombines TRBV12-3 or TRBV12-4 with TRBJ2-3, with TRBD1 matching over 7 bases. The CDR3 loop spans 14 amino acids. With V trimmed by 6 bases and J by 1 base, 4 bases remained unmatched. The CDR3 DNA reads as TGTGCCAGCAGAAGGGACAGTGGCACAGATACGCAGTATTTT. It translates to CASRRDSGTDTQYF.

V is TRBV6-6 and J is TRBJ2-2; tentatively, D is TRBD2 (6 bases). The CDR3 is made up of 16 amino acids. Germline V lookup: CDR1 MNHNY, CDR2 SVGAGI (reference sequence). V was clipped by 5 bases and J by 5 bases, with 18 bases between them. The CDR3, as DNA: TGTGCCAGCAGTGAGCAGGTCCCGGGGGTAACCGGGGAGCTGTTTTTT. The encoded protein is CASSEQVPGVTGELFF.

The V gene is TRBV6-8, the J gene TRBJ1-1; tentatively, D is TRBD1 (5 bases). The CDR3 is made up of 13 amino acids. Germline-derived CDR1 and CDR2 are MNHGY and SAAAGT. V was pared by 10 bases and J by 5 bases, with 17 bases between. This CDR3 is CATNRDLKTEAFF. For the CDR3, the DNA is TGTGCCACTAATCGGGACCTAAAGACTGAAGCTTTCTTT.

CDR3 region: CASSRGFPGELFF. CDR3 nucleotides: TGTGCCAGCAGTCGCGGGTTTCCCGGGGAGCTGTTTTTT. The V gene is TRBV27, the J gene TRBJ2-2, with D maybe TRBD2 (5 bases). Trimming took 5 bases from V and 6 from J, leaving 10 bases between them. This CDR3 comprises 13 residues. CDR1 is MNHEY and CDR2 is SMNVEV in the germline V gene (reference sequence).

This clonotype was observed a few times. The chain recombines TRBV6-2 or TRBV6-3 with TRBJ1-1; a possible D gene is TRBD1 (5 bases). The V gene lost 1 base and the J gene lost 0 bases, with 12 bases spanning the gap. Germline-derived CDR1 and CDR2 are MNHEY and SVGEGT. The length of the CDR3 is 16 residues. CDR3: CASSYFQGELNTEAFF. In nucleotides, the CDR3 is TGTGCCAGCAGTTACTTTCAGGGTGAGCTGAACACTGAAGCTTTCTTT.

In its sample, this clonotype was seen once. A much larger clone sits a single nucleotide away, making a read error possible. The conserved final phenylalanine or tryptophan is absent from the CDR3, which likely points to a read error. The CDR3 loop reads CASSFGTIGQPQHL. CDR3 nucleotide sequence: TGTGCCAGCAGCTTCGGGACAATCGGGCAGCCCCAGCATTTG. The chain has TRBV5-6 and TRBJ1-5, with a possible D match to TRBD1 (6 bases). This CDR3 comprises 14 residues. Germline CDR1 is SGHDT and CDR2 is YYEEEE. The germline V and J ends were trimmed by 2 bases and 7 bases, with 13 bases remaining between them.